This T cell receptor beta chain comes out of a study of cytomegalovirus exposure and HLA in healthy donors. 13 Jbeta primers and 60 Vbeta primers were used for the PCR. The assay was immunoSEQ multiplex PCR, and TCRdb's table has in-frame clones only and misses some. The sample has about 120,000 clones, around 80% seen once. The CDR3 runs 13 residues. Between the trimmed V and J ends, which lost 5 bases and 4 bases, there was a span of 12 bases. Germline V gene sequence: CDR1 MNHEY, CDR2 SVGAGI. The J gene is TRBJ2-7, the V gene TRBV6-5, with D tentatively TRBD1 (6 bases). This clonotype originated in a man aged 30 to 45 in good health and CMV-seronegative. The sequenced sample was PBMCs. DNA of the CDR3: TGTGCCAGCAGTCCCCGGACAGTTTACGAGCAGTACTTC. Translation: CASSPRTVYEQYF.